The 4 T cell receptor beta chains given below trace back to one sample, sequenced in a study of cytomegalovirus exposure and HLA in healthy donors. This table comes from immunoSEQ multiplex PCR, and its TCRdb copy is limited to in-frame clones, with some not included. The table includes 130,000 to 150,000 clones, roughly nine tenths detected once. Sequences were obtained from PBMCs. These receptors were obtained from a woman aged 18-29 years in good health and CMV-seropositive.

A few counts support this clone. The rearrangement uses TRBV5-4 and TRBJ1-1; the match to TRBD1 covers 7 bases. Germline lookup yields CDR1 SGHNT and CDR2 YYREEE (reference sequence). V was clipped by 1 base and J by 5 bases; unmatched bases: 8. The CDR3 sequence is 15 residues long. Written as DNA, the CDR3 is TGTGCCAGCAGCTTGACCAGGGGGGCAGGGACTGAAGCTTTCTTT. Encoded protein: CASSLTRGAGTEAFF. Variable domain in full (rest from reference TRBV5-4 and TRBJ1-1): ETGVTQSPTHLIKTRGQQVTLRCSSQSGHNTVSWYQQALGQGPQFIFQYYREEENGRGNFPPRFSGLQFPNYSSELNVNALELDDSALYLCASSLTRGAGTEAFFGQGTRLTVV.

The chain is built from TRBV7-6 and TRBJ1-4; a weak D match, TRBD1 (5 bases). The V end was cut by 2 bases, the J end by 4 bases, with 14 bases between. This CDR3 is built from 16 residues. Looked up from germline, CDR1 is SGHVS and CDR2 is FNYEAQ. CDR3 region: CASSLQSTADNEKLFF. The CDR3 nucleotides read TGTGCCAGCAGCTTACAGTCGACAGCTGATAATGAAAAACTGTTTTTT.

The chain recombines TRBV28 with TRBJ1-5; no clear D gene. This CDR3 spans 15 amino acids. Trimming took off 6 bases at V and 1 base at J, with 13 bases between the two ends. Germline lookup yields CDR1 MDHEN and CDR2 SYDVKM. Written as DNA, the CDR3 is TGTGCCAGCAGCCCGACCTGGAGGAGCAATCAGCCCCAGCATTTT. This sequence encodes CASSPTWRSNQPQHF.

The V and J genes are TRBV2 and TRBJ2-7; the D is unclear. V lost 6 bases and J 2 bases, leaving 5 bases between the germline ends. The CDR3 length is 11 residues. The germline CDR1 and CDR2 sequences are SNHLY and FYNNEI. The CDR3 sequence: CASRQAYEQYF. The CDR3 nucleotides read TGTGCCAGCAGACAAGCCTACGAGCAGTACTTC.